This is a list of T cell receptor beta chains from one sample in a study of T cells in Graves' hyperthyroidism and ophthalmopathy. MiXCR, run by TCRdb on the multiplex PCR reads, gives a single entry per CDR3 protein. The sample holds roughly 170,000 distinct CDR3 sequences, around 8.9% seen once. Sequenced: blood. The receptors here all came from a woman under 30 with Graves' hyperthyroidism that later progressed to Graves' ophthalmopathy. The CDR3 runs from the conserved cysteine through the conserved F or W.

V gene,CDR3 protein
TRBV6-1,CASSYMGGGTPNQPQHF
TRBV20-1,CSARKETQYF
TRBV20-1,CSARGGQGSRGSGANVLTF
TRBV19,CASSPRGTSTDTQYF
TRBV6-1,CASSASFTDTQYF
TRBV2,CASSETRGPDTQYF
TRBV5-4,CASSPIGGDYNEQFF
TRBV12-3/TRBV12-4,CASTKAPAIDTQYF
TRBV27,CASSSQGISRSGANVLTF
TRBV24-1,CATKSGGNLNEQFF
TRBV5-8,CASSRRASRKHTDTQYF
TRBV7-9,CASSEGTSSYQETQYF
TRBV20-1,CSASPSGGASGNTIYF
TRBV14,CASSQVGSPYNEQFF
TRBV11-2,CASSYGIRGIYGYTF
TRBV7-9,CASSPGRDHTEAFF
TRBV9,CASSVDPGGRTGELFF
TRBV5-1,CASSLAAGQEQYF
TRBV24-1,CATSDPLTGETQYF
TRBV20-1,CSAREAAGMGGNTIYF
TRBV20-1,CSARGIGGYTF
TRBV6-1,CASLAGVARETQYF
TRBV12-3/TRBV12-4,CASSFVLTDTQYF
TRBV14,CASRFLSLAKNIQYF
TRBV30,CAWSGRGDETQYF
TRBV11-2,CASSPRLAGVADTQYF
TRBV5-1,CASSSGRSSGGYNEQFF
TRBV5-1,CASTWVGRADTQYF
TRBV7-6,CASSQAFDSGTDTQYF
TRBV5-1,CASSLEVRDTEAFF
TRBV7-9,CASSLAGGVGYGYTF
TRBV6-2/TRBV6-3,CASTRSGRTDGYTF
TRBV7-2,CASSPFGGGFPDTQYF
TRBV30,CAWSPGLNFEQYF
TRBV7-9,CASSLRTGAGELFF
TRBV24-1,CATSQGAGEQFF
TRBV2,CASRAPGQGYEQYF
TRBV24-1,CATSDPGTGARNEQFF
TRBV20-1,CSARADRDDGTQYF
TRBV12-3/TRBV12-4,CASSSGRPLGITGSNQPQHF
TRBV30,CAFDRGNGGNTIYF
TRBV2,CASSEDRPNTEAFF
TRBV6-2/TRBV6-3,CASSQGVSGDPGEETQYF
TRBV18,CASSPLGSSDSPLHF
TRBV13,CASSLGLGTQEAFF
TRBV18,CASSPLYGQGATEAFF
TRBV25-1,CASSGAGTFRGYTF
TRBV30,CAWSLTGWGTEAFF